Ten or more counts support the clone carrying this T cell receptor beta chain. The antigen is unknown. The read halts 3 residues ahead of the CDR3 end, with the missing end drawn from the germline J gene. Trimming at V came to 0 bases and at J to 8 bases, leaving 8 bases not matched to a gene. The CDR3 loop spans 15 amino acids. Germline V gives CDR1 SGHRS, CDR2 YFSETQ. These data originate in a study of T cell clonality in common variable immunodeficiency. Study observations and caveats: In common variable immunodeficiency, TCR beta chains reportedly carried fewer deletions and N-nucleotide insertions. Shared TCRbeta clones were fewer between CVID subjects than controls.

Data came from immunoSEQ multiplex PCR; TCRdb stores just in-frame clones and leaves some out. The specimen has tens of thousands of clones, none found just once. Sequencing input: peripheral blood mononuclear cells. J is TRBJ2-3 and V is TRBV5-1; 8 bases map to TRBD1. The clonotype comes from a person between 18 and 75 years old in good health. CDR3 in amino acids: CASSLEGQDWGTQYF. The CDR3 DNA, read in part, is TGCGCCAGCAGCTTGGAGGGACAGGATTGGGGTACG.